This T cell receptor (beta chain) was retrieved from a study of blood T cells in healthy people across ages. Study-level results: Leaving the PBMCs unsorted stopped any conclusive comparison of naive versus antigen-experienced cells.

The use of a sample-barcoded 5' primer and a J-beta primer mix characterized a second PCR of roughly 6 to 12 cycles. TCRdb analysed the 5' RACE reads with MiXCR anew, one entry per CDR3 protein. The table includes about a million distinct CDR3 sequences, just over 50% detected once. The CDR3 covers 14 residues. In germline, CDR1 is LGHDT, CDR2 YNNKEL (reference sequence). On this clonotype: Its specificity is not known. A junction boundary mismatches the germline segment, possibly from a read error.

The chain uses TRBV3-1 and TRBJ2-7, with D maybe TRBD1 (5 bases). Sequences were obtained from blood. This TCR came from a woman aged 60-75 years in good health. CDR3 protein: CASSRSGIPYGQYF. Written as DNA, the CDR3 is TGTGCCAGCAGCCGTTCAGGGATCCCCTACGGGCAGTACTTC.